This record concerns one TCR beta chain sequence. Its antigen remains unknown. This CDR3 has 16 amino acids. The V end lost 3 bases, the J end lost 5 bases, and 22 bases lay between the germline ends. CDR1 and CDR2 (germline): SQVTM, ANQGSEA. The source of the sample is a study of cytomegalovirus exposure and HLA in healthy donors. Findings of the study overall: In vitro data verified three CMV-associated chains as specific for CMV antigens.

Use of 60 Vbeta and 13 Jbeta primers characterized the PCR. Produced via immunoSEQ multiplex PCR; TCRdb's table is partial and in-frame only. Of 110,000 to 150,000 clones in the sample, 76% were seen once. This rearrangement joins TRBV29-1 to TRBJ1-2; D is perhaps TRBD1 (6 bases). This clonotype was obtained from a young man in good health and CMV-seronegative. Sequencing was performed on PBMCs. In nucleotides, the CDR3 is TGCAGCGTTGATAAGGGGGGGGAGGGGGACCCTTATGGCTACACCTTC. This translates into CSVDKGGEGDPYGYTF.